A single sample gave rise to the 29 T cell receptor beta chains below, sequenced in a study of blood T cell repertoires in COVID-19. The protocol was immunoSEQ multiplex PCR, while the TCRdb copy is restricted to in-frame clones and leaves out a portion. The table lists about 170,000 clones, roughly nine tenths of them singletons, with approximately 10% in the top ten. Sequences were obtained from peripheral blood. The receptors come from a woman in her fifties or sixties with COVID-19, enrolled during active disease.

The chain employs TRBV7-3 and TRBJ2-2; D is perhaps TRBD1 (6 bases). CDR3 length: 16 amino acids. The germline V gene encodes CDR1 SGHTA and CDR2 FQGTGA. The V end was cut by 5 bases, the J end by 6 bases, with 19 bases between. CDR3 nucleotides: TGTGCCAGCAGCGTCGCCGGGACATCCCGGGCCGGGGAGCTGTTTTTT. Translation gives CASSVAGTSRAGELFF.

The chain's CDR3 is CATSRRDRGHGYTF. As DNA, the CDR3 is TGTGCCACCAGCAGGAGAGACAGGGGGCATGGCTACACCTTC. V gene TRBV15 combines with J gene TRBJ1-2; 10 bases align to TRBD1. There are 14 residues in the CDR3. Germline-derived CDR1 and CDR2 are LNHNV and YYDKDF (reference sequence). Unmatched junction bases numbered 4, after V lost 3 bases and J lost 6 bases. Full variable domain (remainder filled in from reference TRBV15 and TRBJ1-2): DAMVIQNPRYQVTQFGKPVTLSCSQTLNHNVMYWYQQKSSQAPKLLFHYYDKDFNNEADTPDNFQSRRPNTSFCFLDIRSPGLGDTAMYLCATSRRDRGHGYTFGSGTRLTVV.

This clone occurred a few times. The gene calls are TRBV13 and TRBJ1-3; D might be TRBD1 (5 bases). V dropped 2 bases and J dropped 0 bases, with 11 bases sitting between them. This CDR3 contains 16 residues. From germline, CDR1 is PRHDT and CDR2 FYEKMQ (reference sequence). CDR3 in DNA: TGTGCCAGCAGCTTACCCTCAGGGCTCTCTGGAAACACCATATATTTT. Amino acid sequence: CASSLPSGLSGNTIYF.

The chain carries TRBV10-3 and TRBJ2-1; 10 positions agree with TRBD1. Trimming removed 5 bases from V and 3 bases from J; junction bases left unmatched: 4. CDR1 is ENHRY, CDR2 SYGVKD, per germline. The CDR3 spans 15 residues. The CDR3 DNA reads as TGTGCCATCAGTACCGGGACAGGGGTCTACAATGAGCAGTTCTTC. This gives the protein CAISTGTGVYNEQFF.

The V call is TRBV6-5, the J call TRBJ1-2, with 8 bases aligning to TRBD1. The ends lost 7 bases at V and 4 bases at J; junction bases unmatched: 2. The CDR3 is 12 residues long. Germline V CDR1 and CDR2: MNHEY, SVGAGI. CDR3 nucleotides: TGTGCCAGCACACAGGGGGGCTATGGCTACACCTTC. It encodes CASTQGGYGYTF.

The V and J genes are TRBV5-1 and TRBJ1-1; D ambiguous. V gave up 0 bases and J gave up 4 bases, with 10 bases separating them. The CDR3 loop spans 14 amino acids. CDR1 is SGHRS, CDR2 YFSETQ, per germline. Written as DNA, the CDR3 is TGCGCCAGCAGCTTGGATTGGGGAGCCACTGAAGCTTTCTTT. The encoded protein is CASSLDWGATEAFF.

The chain employs TRBV10-3 and TRBJ2-3; weak D call: TRBD2 (6 bases). The CDR3 spans 14 residues. Trimming took 6 bases from V and 7 from J, leaving 17 bases between them. Per germline, CDR1 ENHRY and CDR2 SYGVKD. CDR3 region: CAIRGQGGRNTQYF. The CDR3 coding sequence is TGTGCCATCAGAGGCCAGGGAGGTAGAAATACGCAGTATTTT.

The chain carries TRBV5-4 and TRBJ2-7, with 9 bases identical to TRBD1. This CDR3 is 14 amino acids long. The germline CDR1 and CDR2 sequences are SGHNT and YYREEE (reference sequence). V shed 5 bases, J shed 2 bases, and the junction held 5 bases outside the gene matches. The CDR3 region is CASSWDRVPYEQYF. The CDR3 region has the DNA TGTGCCAGCAGTTGGGACAGGGTTCCCTACGAGCAGTACTTC. The full variable domain, completed using reference TRBV5-4 and TRBJ2-7, is ETGVTQSPTHLIKTRGQQVTLRCSSQSGHNTVSWYQQALGQGPQFIFQYYREEENGRGNFPPRFSGLQFPNYSSELNVNALELDDSALYLCASSWDRVPYEQYFGPGTRLTVT.

The genes are TRBV27 and TRBJ1-4, with 10 positions matching TRBD1. V lost 6 bases to trimming and J lost 3 bases; unmatched junction nucleotides: 13. The CDR3 extends over 18 amino acids. Germline loops: CDR1 MNHEY, CDR2 SMNVEV (reference sequence). CDR3 nucleotides: TGTGCCAGCAGCCTACGAACCGGGACAGGGGTTCCTAATGAAAAACTGTTTTTT. It yields the protein CASSLRTGTGVPNEKLFF.

The chain links TRBV5-8 to TRBJ1-4; a weak D match, TRBD1 (6 bases). CDR1 and CDR2 (germline): SGHTS, YDEGEE. The CDR3 has 15 amino acids. Trimming stripped 5 bases from V and 4 bases from J, with 15 bases between. The CDR3 coding sequence is TGTGCCAGCAGTCGTCGGGGGGCGGGTAATGAAAAACTGTTTTTT. Residues: CASSRRGAGNEKLFF.

The chain couples TRBV5-1 to TRBJ1-2; D might be TRBD1 (6 bases). The CDR3 sequence is 15 residues long. V gave up 6 bases and J gave up 2 bases, with 17 bases separating them. Germline CDR1 SGHRS, CDR2 YFSETQ. CDR3 DNA sequence: TGCGCCAGCAAGAAGCAGGGACACAACAACTATGGCTACACCTTC. This sequence encodes CASKKQGHNNYGYTF.

The J gene is TRBJ2-5, the V gene TRBV11-2; D remains unclear. Trimming removed 1 base from V and 1 base from J, with 10 bases in between. The CDR3 covers 15 residues. Per germline, CDR1 SGHAT and CDR2 FQNNGV. CDR3 region: CASSLVLGSQETQYF. The DNA of the CDR3 is TGTGCCAGCAGCTTAGTCTTGGGCAGCCAAGAGACCCAGTACTTC.

The chain joins TRBV11-2 to TRBJ2-7, with 7 bases matching TRBD2. The V gene end was trimmed by 0 bases and the J gene end by 8 bases; junction bases not matched to a gene: 13. Germline CDR1 is SGHAT and CDR2 is FQNNGV. CDR3 length: 16 residues. CDR3 amino acids: CASSLDRSERGWQQYF. The CDR3 DNA follows: TGTGCCAGCAGCTTAGATCGATCGGAGCGGGGCTGGCAGCAGTACTTC.

This clone turned up a few times. The chain is built from TRBV28 and TRBJ2-7; maybe TRBD1 (6 bases). There are 12 residues in the CDR3. Germline lookup yields CDR1 MDHEN and CDR2 SYDVKM. The V gene lost 10 bases and the J gene lost 2 bases, with 12 bases spanning the gap. The CDR3 DNA reads as TGTGCCATCACGACAGGTACCTACGAGCAGTACTTC. Translating gives CAITTGTYEQYF.

In this sample, this clone turned up a few times. The rearrangement joins TRBV7-2 to TRBJ2-2, with 9 bases aligning to TRBD1. The V and J ends lost 4 bases and 3 bases, in that order; junction bases with no gene match: 3. Germline V gene lookup returns CDR1 SGHTA and CDR2 FQGNSA. The CDR3 sequence is 15 residues long. The CDR3 nucleotides read TGTGCCAGCAGCTCCGGGACAGGGTACACCGGGGAGCTGTTTTTT. Protein sequence: CASSSGTGYTGELFF.

CDR3 sequence (DNA): TGTGCCAGCAGCCAAGTTCCTCTTGTCGGCCAAGAGACCCAGTACTTC. Its protein is CASSQVPLVGQETQYF. The chain has TRBV3-1 (or the pseudogene TRBV3-2) and TRBJ2-5; D call uncertain. V gave up 1 base and J gave up 1 base, with 13 bases separating them. Germline assignment: CDR1 LGHDT and CDR2 YNNKEL (reference sequence). This CDR3 is built from 16 residues.

A single count supports this clone. V usage is TRBV30 and J usage is TRBJ2-7, with D perhaps TRBD1 (8 bases). The germline V gene encodes CDR1 GTSNPN and CDR2 SVGIG (reference sequence). The V end was cut by 0 bases, the J end by 6 bases, with 15 bases between. This CDR3 spans 14 amino acids. The CDR3 region is CAWSVRTGRGEQYF. The CDR3 DNA is TGTGCCTGGAGTGTACGGACAGGGAGGGGCGAGCAGTACTTC.

The chain employs TRBV3-1 (or the pseudogene TRBV3-2) and TRBJ2-1; 8 nucleotides line up with TRBD2. V trimming: 0 bases; J trimming: 7 bases; junction bases outside the gene matches: 5. The length of the CDR3 is 15 residues. Looked up from germline, CDR1 is LGHDT and CDR2 is YNNKEL (reference sequence). The CDR3 DNA reads TGTGCCAGCAGCCAAGATGGGATAGCGGGAAATGAGCAGTTCTTC. Translating gives CASSQDGIAGNEQFF.

This clone has a handful of counts. CDR3 nucleotide sequence: TGTGCCAGCAGCCTCCTCGTAGCGGGAGGGCCCTACGAGCAGTACTTC. It is translated as CASSLLVAGGPYEQYF. The chain employs TRBV11-2 and TRBJ2-7, with 11 bases that match TRBD2. J lost 2 bases, V lost 5 bases, and 8 bases had no gene match. Germline loops: CDR1 SGHAT, CDR2 FQNNGV. The CDR3 extends over 16 amino acids.

The V gene is TRBV5-1, the J gene TRBJ1-6, with 7 bases matching TRBD1. CDR1 is SGHRS and CDR2 is YFSETQ in the germline V gene. CDR3 length: 15 amino acids. The V and J ends lost 0 bases and 7 bases, in that order; junction bases with no gene match: 4. CDR3 protein: CASSLETGPNSPLHF. CDR3 coding DNA: TGCGCCAGCAGCTTGGAGACAGGGCCAAATTCACCCCTCCACTTT.

CDR3 DNA sequence: TGTGCCAGCAGCTTAGATCCAGGGTATGTCGGATCACCCCTCCACTTT. Its translation is CASSLDPGYVGSPLHF. The chain has TRBV11-2 and TRBJ1-6; D may be TRBD1 (5 bases). Germline CDR1 SGHAT, CDR2 FQNNGV. The CDR3 has 16 amino acids. Trimming shortened V by 0 bases and J by 10 bases, and 16 bases separated the two germline ends.

The gene calls are TRBV30 and TRBJ1-1, with D possibly TRBD1 on 5 matching bases. CDR3 size: 13 residues. V was pared by 7 bases and J by 5 bases, with 17 bases between. Germline loops: CDR1 GTSNPN, CDR2 SVGIG (reference sequence). CDR3: CASHHGGETEAFF. For the CDR3, the DNA is TGTGCCTCTCACCACGGGGGGGAAACTGAAGCTTTCTTT.

The gene calls are TRBV30 and TRBJ2-3; TRBD2 is a possible D gene (5 bases). The CDR3 is 13 amino acids. Germline lookup yields CDR1 GTSNPN and CDR2 SVGIG (reference sequence). The ends were cut back, 4 bases at V and 4 bases at J, with 12 bases in the middle. This CDR3 reads CAWNLGSSDTQYF. The CDR3 coding sequence is TGTGCCTGGAATCTAGGGAGTTCAGATACGCAGTATTTT.

This clone came up once. The chain is built from TRBV11-3 and TRBJ2-1, with 9 bases identical to TRBD2. J was trimmed by 10 bases and V by 10 bases; bases with no gene match: 14. This CDR3 is 14 amino acids long. The V gene's germline CDR1 is SGHNT and CDR2 YENEEA. The CDR3 protein is CAIRGRASGEEQFF. Written as DNA, the CDR3 is TGTGCCATCCGGGGCCGGGCTAGCGGGGAAGAGCAGTTCTTC. The variable domain in full, with the rest retrieved from reference TRBV11-3 and TRBJ2-1, is EAGVVQSPRYKIIEKKQPVAFWCNPISGHNTLYWYLQNLGQGPELLIRYENEEAVDDSQLPKDRFSAERLKGVDSTLKIQPAELGDSAVYLCAIRGRASGEEQFFGPGTRLTVL.

The rearrangement uses TRBV6-2 or TRBV6-3 and TRBJ2-7; possibly TRBD2 for D (5 bases). Germline CDR1 is MNHEY and CDR2 is SVGEGT. Trimming removed 3 bases from V and 0 bases from J, with 12 bases in between. The CDR3 contains 15 residues. The CDR3 here is CASSYGRAVSYEQYF. The DNA for the CDR3 is TGTGCCAGCAGTTATGGGCGGGCCGTCTCCTACGAGCAGTACTTC.

V is TRBV15 and J is TRBJ2-3; D not resolved. Trimming pared 1 base from V and 4 bases from J, leaving 12 bases between. In germline, CDR1 is LNHNV, CDR2 YYDKDF (reference sequence). The CDR3 runs to 15 residues. The CDR3 sequence is CATSRGAGGPDTQYF. CDR3 bases: TGTGCCACCAGCAGAGGGGCTGGTGGGCCAGATACGCAGTATTTT. Full variable domain (missing parts from reference TRBV15 and TRBJ2-3): DAMVIQNPRYQVTQFGKPVTLSCSQTLNHNVMYWYQQKSSQAPKLLFHYYDKDFNNEADTPDNFQSRRPNTSFCFLDIRSPGLGDTAMYLCATSRGAGGPDTQYFGPGTRLTVL.

The chain combines TRBV4-3 with TRBJ2-1; D not resolved. CDR3 length: 16 amino acids. The V and J ends lost 0 bases and 0 bases respectively, with 9 bases between them. Looked up from germline, CDR1 is LGHNA and CDR2 is YSLEER. CDR3 in DNA: TGCGCCAGCAGCCAAGATTTGTCCAGCTCCTACAATGAGCAGTTCTTC. This gives the protein CASSQDLSSSYNEQFF.

The rearrangement joins TRBV5-1 to TRBJ2-7, with D perhaps matching TRBD1 (5 bases). The germline V and J ends were trimmed by 2 bases and 0 bases, with 9 bases remaining between them. CDR3 length: 14 amino acids. Germline loops: CDR1 SGHRS, CDR2 YFSETQ. CDR3 region: CASSFGQSSYEQYF. As DNA, the CDR3 is TGCGCCAGCAGCTTCGGACAAAGCTCCTACGAGCAGTACTTC.

The V gene is TRBV10-3, the J gene TRBJ1-2; D is undetermined. The CDR3 runs 13 residues. CDR1 ENHRY and CDR2 SYGVKD come from the germline V gene. Trimming pared 0 bases from V and 2 bases from J, leaving 4 bases between. The CDR3 region is CAISESANYGYTF. In DNA, the CDR3 is TGTGCCATCAGTGAGTCGGCAAACTATGGCTACACCTTC.